These 15 T cell receptor beta chains were all obtained from the same sample, sequenced in a study of T cell changes during pregnancy in multiple sclerosis. Profiling relied on immunoSEQ multiplex PCR, and the TCRdb table lists in-frame clones only, not all of them. This repertoire shows some 53,000 clones, over 80% found once; its top ten account for 0.25%. Sequenced here: CD4+ T cells from peripheral blood mononuclear cells, sampled in the third trimester of pregnancy. All receptors come from a female donor with multiple sclerosis, enrolled in a pregnancy study.

The V gene is TRBV5-4, the J gene TRBJ2-5; 10 bases are a match to TRBD1. CDR3 length equals 15 residues. Germline loops: CDR1 SGHNT, CDR2 YYREEE (reference sequence). With 4 bases clipped from V and 3 bases from J, the junction kept 6 bases outside the gene matches. CDR3 protein: CASSTPGTGEETQYF. The CDR3 nucleotides are TGTGCCAGCAGCACGCCCGGGACAGGGGAAGAGACCCAGTACTTC.

The rearrangement links TRBV11-2 to TRBJ1-2; no firm D call. This CDR3 comprises 15 residues. V shed 3 bases and J shed 2 bases, with 13 bases lying between them. In germline, CDR1 is SGHAT, CDR2 FQNNGV. The CDR3 protein is CASSLGGMYNYGYTF. The DNA of the CDR3 is TGTGCCAGCAGCTTGGGCGGGATGTACAACTATGGCTACACCTTC.

This chain connects TRBV4-1 to TRBJ1-5; D gene unclear. Per germline, CDR1 MGHRA and CDR2 YSYEKL. The CDR3 sequence is 15 residues long. The V end was cut by 2 bases, the J end by 0 bases, with 8 bases between. CDR3 sequence reads: CASSQSTYSNQPQHF. DNA of the CDR3: TGCGCCAGCAGCCAATCCACTTATAGCAATCAGCCCCAGCATTTT.

The chain joins TRBV30 to TRBJ2-5; 7 nucleotides agree with TRBD2. J lost 4 bases, V lost 1 base, and 9 bases had no gene match. The CDR3 length is 15 residues. The germline gives CDR1 GTSNPN, CDR2 SVGIG (reference sequence). CDR3 sequence reads: CAWSAFPSGAETQYF. The CDR3 coding sequence is TGTGCCTGGAGTGCTTTCCCGAGCGGGGCAGAGACCCAGTACTTC.

The genes are TRBV28 and TRBJ2-2; 7 nucleotides match TRBD1. Looked up from germline, CDR1 is MDHEN and CDR2 is SYDVKM. This CDR3 region has 14 residues. The J segment lost 5 bases and the V segment lost 6 bases, leaving 6 bases of the junction unmatched. The CDR3 nucleotides read TGTGCCAGCAGGGCAGCAGGGGGTACCGGGGAGCTGTTTTTT. It is translated as CASRAAGGTGELFF.

The V call is TRBV11-2, the J call TRBJ2-7, with 11 bases fitting TRBD1. V shed 3 bases and J 6 bases; nucleotides not matched to a gene: 4. The germline V gene has CDR1 SGHAT and CDR2 FQNNGV. This CDR3 spans 14 amino acids. CDR3 coding DNA: TGTGCCAGCAGCTTTGGGACAGGGGGGTCCGAGCAGTACTTC. This encodes CASSFGTGGSEQYF. Filled out from reference TRBV11-2 and TRBJ2-7, the complete variable domain reads EAGVAQSPRYKIIEKRQSVAFWCNPISGHATLYWYQQILGQGPKLLIQFQNNGVVDDSQLPKDRFSAERLKGVDSTLKIQPAKLEDSAVYLCASSFGTGGSEQYFGPGTRLTVT.

The V gene is TRBV5-1, the J gene TRBJ2-1, with TRBD2 matching over 7 bases. V lost 1 base to trimming and J lost 8 bases; unmatched junction nucleotides: 0. The germline V gene encodes CDR1 SGHRS and CDR2 YFSETQ. The CDR3 is 12 residues long. Written as DNA, the CDR3 is TGCGCCAGCAGCTTGACTAGCGATGAGCAGTTCTTC. Translated, it gives CASSLTSDEQFF.

The V and J genes are TRBV5-4 and TRBJ1-2, with TRBD1 identical over 8 bases. This CDR3 has 14 amino acids. Germline trimming cut 3 bases from V and 3 bases from J; bases unmatched to any gene: 4. Germline values: CDR1 SGHNT, CDR2 YYREEE (reference sequence). CDR3 sequence: CASSYGQGDYGYTF. The CDR3 coding sequence is TGTGCCAGCAGCTACGGACAGGGTGACTATGGCTACACCTTC.

The rearrangement uses TRBV30 and TRBJ2-7, with 7 bases that match TRBD2. The V segment lost 0 bases and the J segment 6 bases; nucleotides outside the gene matches: 2. This CDR3 is 12 amino acids long. Germline V gives CDR1 GTSNPN, CDR2 SVGIG (reference sequence). Here the CDR3 reads CAWSVGGPEQYF. For the CDR3, the DNA is TGTGCCTGGAGTGTGGGAGGGCCCGAGCAGTACTTC.

This chain joins TRBV14 and TRBJ1-1; no definite D call. This CDR3 spans 14 amino acids. Trimming left V 4 bases short and J 3 bases short, with 12 bases between. Germline V gene data show CDR1 as SGHDN and CDR2 as FVKESK. This CDR3 reads CASSPSRRDTEAFF. The DNA for the CDR3 is TGTGCCAGCAGCCCATCCCGGAGGGACACTGAAGCTTTCTTT.

The genes are TRBV11-2 and TRBJ2-2, with 13 bases aligning to TRBD2. Losses at the gene ends were 3 bases for V and 5 bases for J; bases not matched to a gene: 6. The germline CDR1 and CDR2 sequences are SGHAT and FQNNGV. CDR3 length: 17 amino acids. The CDR3 sequence is CASSFPGLAGLTGELFF. CDR3 DNA sequence: TGTGCCAGCAGCTTTCCGGGACTAGCGGGATTGACCGGGGAGCTGTTTTTT.

J is TRBJ1-3 and V is TRBV6-1; D is uncertain. CDR1 is MNHNS, CDR2 SASEGT, per germline. V was cut by 4 bases and J by 0 bases, with 10 bases left in between. This CDR3 has 15 residues. CDR3 sequence (DNA): TGTGCCAGCAGTGTATCGGTTTCCTCTGGAAACACCATATATTTT. Amino acid sequence: CASSVSVSSGNTIYF.

About this clone itself: The junction departs from the called germline gene at one end, perhaps through a read error. The V and J genes are TRBV7-9 and TRBJ1-4; D not certain. CDR3 length: 14 amino acids. Germline V gene sequence: CDR1 SEHNR, CDR2 FQNEAQ (reference sequence). The CDR3 here is CASTLSGDSGKLFF. The CDR3 DNA reads TGTGCCAGCACCTTAAGCGGGGATTCCGGAAAACTGTTTTTT.

The chain recombines TRBV5-1 with TRBJ1-1, with D perhaps TRBD1 (5 bases). Trimming removed 4 bases from V and 3 bases from J, with 13 bases in between. Germline values: CDR1 SGHRS, CDR2 YFSETQ. This CDR3 has 14 amino acids. CDR3 DNA: TGCGCCAGCAGCCAGGGATTTTTGGACACTGAAGCTTTCTTT. Amino acids: CASSQGFLDTEAFF. Full variable domain (rest looked up from reference TRBV5-1 and TRBJ1-1): KAGVTQTPRYLIKTRGQQVTLSCSPISGHRSVSWYQQTPGQGLQFLFEYFSETQRNKGNFPGRFSGRQFSNSRSEMNVSTLELGDSALYLCASSQGFLDTEAFFGQGTRLTVV.

The gene calls are TRBV28 and TRBJ2-7; 7 bases agree with TRBD1. CDR1 and CDR2 (germline): MDHEN, SYDVKM. V dropped 10 bases and J dropped 5; count of bases not matched to a gene: 8. The CDR3 runs 12 residues. In DNA form, the CDR3 reads TGTGCCACTTACAGGACAGGCCACGAGCAGTACTTC. Translated, it gives CATYRTGHEQYF.